This T cell receptor (beta chain) is drawn from a study of blood T cell repertoires in COVID-19. Turning to the study itself: Spain, Italy and the United States supplied samples that represented acute and convalescent COVID-19.

Enrolled through a virtual design, the participants were between roughly 18 and 100 years of age and came from about two dozen US areas. Self-reported history from a screening survey and questionnaire set each donor's cohort. Profiled with immunoSEQ multiplex PCR; TCRdb holds only in-frame clones, not every one. The table includes about 200,000 clones, roughly 89% detected once. The V end lost 2 bases, the J end lost 5 bases, and 13 bases lay between the germline ends. In germline, CDR1 is SGHTA, CDR2 FQGNSA. The CDR3 consists of 15 residues. This chain uses TRBV7-2 with TRBJ2-4; D perhaps matches TRBD2 (7 bases). This receptor was taken from a woman younger than 45 with acute COVID-19. The sequencing sample was made of PBMCs or T cells enriched from blood (not recorded which). The CDR3 reads CASSLIAGAENIQYF. The CDR3 nucleotides are TGTGCCAGCAGCTTAATCGCGGGGGCCGAAAACATTCAGTACTTC.